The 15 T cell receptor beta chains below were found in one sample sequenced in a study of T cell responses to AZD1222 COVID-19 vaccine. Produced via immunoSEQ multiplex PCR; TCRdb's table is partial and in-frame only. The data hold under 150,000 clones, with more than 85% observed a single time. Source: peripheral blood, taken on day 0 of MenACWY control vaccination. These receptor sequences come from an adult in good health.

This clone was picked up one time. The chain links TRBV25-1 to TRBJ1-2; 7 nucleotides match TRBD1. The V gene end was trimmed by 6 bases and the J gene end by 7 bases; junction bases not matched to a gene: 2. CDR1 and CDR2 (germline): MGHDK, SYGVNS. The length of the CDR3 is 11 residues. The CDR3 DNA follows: TGTGCCAGCAGCAACAGGGGTGGCTACACCTTC. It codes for CASSNRGGYTF.

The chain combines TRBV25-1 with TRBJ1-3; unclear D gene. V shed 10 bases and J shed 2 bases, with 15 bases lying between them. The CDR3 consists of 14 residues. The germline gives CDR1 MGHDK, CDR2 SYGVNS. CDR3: CATGWSGAGNTIYF. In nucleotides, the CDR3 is TGTGCCACCGGATGGTCGGGCGCTGGAAACACCATATATTTT.

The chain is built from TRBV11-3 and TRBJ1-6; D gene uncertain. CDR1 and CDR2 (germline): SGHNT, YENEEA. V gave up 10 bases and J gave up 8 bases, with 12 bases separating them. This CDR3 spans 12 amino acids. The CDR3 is CATGGSDSPLHF. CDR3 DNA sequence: TGTGCCACGGGAGGTTCGGATTCACCCCTCCACTTT.

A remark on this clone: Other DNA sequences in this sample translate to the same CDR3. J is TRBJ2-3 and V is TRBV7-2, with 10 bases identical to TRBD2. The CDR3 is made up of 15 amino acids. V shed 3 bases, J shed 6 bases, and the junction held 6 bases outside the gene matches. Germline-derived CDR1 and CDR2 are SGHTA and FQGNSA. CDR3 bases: TGTGCCAGCAGCTTGGTAGCGGGAGGTGGGGATACGCAGTATTTT. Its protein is CASSLVAGGGDTQYF. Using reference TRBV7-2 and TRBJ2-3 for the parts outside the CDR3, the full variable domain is GAGVSQSPSNKVTEKGKDVELRCDPISGHTALYWYRQSLGQGLEFLIYFQGNSAPDKSGLPSDRFSAERTGGSVSTLTIQRTQQEDSAVYLCASSLVAGGGDTQYFGPGTRLTVL.

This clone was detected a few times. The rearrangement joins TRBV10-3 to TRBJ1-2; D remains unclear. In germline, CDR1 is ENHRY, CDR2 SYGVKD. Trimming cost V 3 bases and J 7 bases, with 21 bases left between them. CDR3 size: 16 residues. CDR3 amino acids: CAISDPPFGQMSGYTF. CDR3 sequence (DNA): TGTGCCATCAGTGATCCCCCATTCGGCCAGATGAGTGGCTACACCTTC.

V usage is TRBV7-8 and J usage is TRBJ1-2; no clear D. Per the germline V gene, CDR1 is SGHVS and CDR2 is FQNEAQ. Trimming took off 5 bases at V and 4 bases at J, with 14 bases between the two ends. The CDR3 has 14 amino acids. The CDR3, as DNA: TGTGCCAGCAGCCGCGGGCCAGGAGTCTATGGCTACACCTTC. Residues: CASSRGPGVYGYTF.

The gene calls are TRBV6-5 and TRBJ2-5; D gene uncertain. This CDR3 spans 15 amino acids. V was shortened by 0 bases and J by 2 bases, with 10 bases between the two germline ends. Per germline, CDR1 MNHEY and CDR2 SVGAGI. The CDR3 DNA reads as TGTGCCAGCAGTTACTCGCTTTACGGACAAGAGACCCAGTACTTC. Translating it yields CASSYSLYGQETQYF.

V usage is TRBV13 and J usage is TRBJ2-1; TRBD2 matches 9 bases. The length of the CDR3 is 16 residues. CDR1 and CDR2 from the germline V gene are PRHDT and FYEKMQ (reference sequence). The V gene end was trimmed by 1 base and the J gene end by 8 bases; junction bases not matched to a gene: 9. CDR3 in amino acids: CASSLVVSGRPHEQFF. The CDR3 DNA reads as TGTGCCAGCAGCTTAGTGGTTAGCGGGAGACCCCATGAGCAGTTCTTC.

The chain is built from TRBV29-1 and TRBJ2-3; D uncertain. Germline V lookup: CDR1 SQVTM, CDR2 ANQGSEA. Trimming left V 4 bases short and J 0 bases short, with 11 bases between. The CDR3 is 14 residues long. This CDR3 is CSVAAGRSTDTQYF. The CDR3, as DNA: TGCAGCGTTGCGGCAGGCCGAAGCACAGATACGCAGTATTTT.

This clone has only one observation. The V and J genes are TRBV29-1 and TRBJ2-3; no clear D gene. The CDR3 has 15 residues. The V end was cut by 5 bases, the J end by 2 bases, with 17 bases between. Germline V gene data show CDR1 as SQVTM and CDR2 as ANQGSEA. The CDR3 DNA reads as TGCAGCGTTCCCGAAGGGTCTTGGGCCACAGATACGCAGTATTTT. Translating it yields CSVPEGSWATDTQYF.

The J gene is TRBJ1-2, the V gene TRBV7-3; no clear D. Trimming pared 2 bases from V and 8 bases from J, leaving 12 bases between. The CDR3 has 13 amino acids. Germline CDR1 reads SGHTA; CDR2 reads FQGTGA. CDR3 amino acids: CASSLAERCGYTF. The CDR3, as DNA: TGTGCCAGCAGCTTAGCAGAGAGGTGCGGCTACACCTTC.

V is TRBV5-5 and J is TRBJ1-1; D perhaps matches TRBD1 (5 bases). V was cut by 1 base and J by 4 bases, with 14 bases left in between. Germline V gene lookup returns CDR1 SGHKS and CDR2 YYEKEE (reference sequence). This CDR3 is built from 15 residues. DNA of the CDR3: TGTGCCAGCAGCTTGTTCCGAGGACAAGCCACTGAAGCTTTCTTT. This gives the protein CASSLFRGQATEAFF.

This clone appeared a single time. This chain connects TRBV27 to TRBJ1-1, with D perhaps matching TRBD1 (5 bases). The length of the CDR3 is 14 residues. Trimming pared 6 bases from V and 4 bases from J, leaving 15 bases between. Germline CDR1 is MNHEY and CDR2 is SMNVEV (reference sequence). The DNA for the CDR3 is TGTGCCAGCAGACTCTTGGGGGTCGGCACTGAAGCTTTCTTT. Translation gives CASRLLGVGTEAFF.

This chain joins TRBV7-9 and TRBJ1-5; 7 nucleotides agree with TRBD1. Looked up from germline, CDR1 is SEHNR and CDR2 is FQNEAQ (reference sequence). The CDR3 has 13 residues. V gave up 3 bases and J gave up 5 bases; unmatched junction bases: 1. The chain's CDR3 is CASSFQGDQPQHF. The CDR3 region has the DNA TGTGCCAGCAGCTTCCAGGGGGATCAGCCCCAGCATTTT. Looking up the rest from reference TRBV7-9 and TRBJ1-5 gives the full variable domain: DTGVSQNPRHKITKRGQNVTFRCDPISEHNRLYWYRQTLGQGPEFLTYFQNEAQLEKSRLLSDRFSAERPKGSFSTLEIQRTEQGDSAMYLCASSFQGDQPQHFGDGTRLSIL.

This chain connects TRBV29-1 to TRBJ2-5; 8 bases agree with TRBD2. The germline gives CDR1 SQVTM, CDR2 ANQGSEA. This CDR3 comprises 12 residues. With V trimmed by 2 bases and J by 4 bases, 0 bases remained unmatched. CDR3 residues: CSVETSGETQYF. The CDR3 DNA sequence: TGCAGCGTTGAAACTAGCGGAGAGACCCAGTACTTC.